This T cell receptor beta chain was sequenced during a study of blood T cell repertoires in COVID-19. Germline values: CDR1 MNHEY, CDR2 SVGAGI. CDR3 size: 15 residues. After removal of 6 bases from V and 5 bases from J, the junction contained 3 bases not matched to a gene. The repertoire was sequenced with immunoSEQ multiplex PCR; TCRdb's copy has only in-frame clones and lacks some. The sample has about 310,000 clones, 89% seen once. Participant ages covered roughly 18 to 89 years across about two dozen US areas. Cohorts were based on clinical histories the participants reported. Cohort 3 recovery required two negative PCRs, clearance, or symptom resolution.

This chain connects TRBV6-5 to TRBJ2-1; 14 bases are a match to TRBD2. The sequence was obtained from a woman aged 40 to 50 who had recovered from COVID-19. Sequencing was done on a sample of PBMCs or T cells enriched from blood (not recorded which). The CDR3 DNA follows: TGTGCCAGCAGGGGGGGACTAGCGGGAGACAATGAGCAGTTCTTC. It translates to CASRGGLAGDNEQFF.